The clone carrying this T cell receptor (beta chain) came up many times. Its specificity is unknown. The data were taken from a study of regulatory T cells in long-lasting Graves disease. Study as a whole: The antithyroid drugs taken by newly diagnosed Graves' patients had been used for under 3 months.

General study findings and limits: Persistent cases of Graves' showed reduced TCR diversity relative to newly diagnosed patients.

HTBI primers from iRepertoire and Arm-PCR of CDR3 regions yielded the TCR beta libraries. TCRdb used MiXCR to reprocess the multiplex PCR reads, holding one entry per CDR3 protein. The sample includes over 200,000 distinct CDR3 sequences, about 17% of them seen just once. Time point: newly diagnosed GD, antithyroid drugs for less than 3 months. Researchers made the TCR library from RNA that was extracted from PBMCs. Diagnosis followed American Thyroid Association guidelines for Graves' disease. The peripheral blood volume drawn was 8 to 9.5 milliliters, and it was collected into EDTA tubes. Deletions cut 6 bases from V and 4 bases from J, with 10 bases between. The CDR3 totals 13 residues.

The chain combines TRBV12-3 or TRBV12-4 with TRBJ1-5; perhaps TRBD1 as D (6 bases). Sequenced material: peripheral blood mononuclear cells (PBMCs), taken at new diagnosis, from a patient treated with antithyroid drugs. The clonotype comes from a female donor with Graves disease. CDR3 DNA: TGTGCCAGCAGATCCACAGGGAATCAGCCCCAGCATTTT. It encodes CASRSTGNQPQHF.